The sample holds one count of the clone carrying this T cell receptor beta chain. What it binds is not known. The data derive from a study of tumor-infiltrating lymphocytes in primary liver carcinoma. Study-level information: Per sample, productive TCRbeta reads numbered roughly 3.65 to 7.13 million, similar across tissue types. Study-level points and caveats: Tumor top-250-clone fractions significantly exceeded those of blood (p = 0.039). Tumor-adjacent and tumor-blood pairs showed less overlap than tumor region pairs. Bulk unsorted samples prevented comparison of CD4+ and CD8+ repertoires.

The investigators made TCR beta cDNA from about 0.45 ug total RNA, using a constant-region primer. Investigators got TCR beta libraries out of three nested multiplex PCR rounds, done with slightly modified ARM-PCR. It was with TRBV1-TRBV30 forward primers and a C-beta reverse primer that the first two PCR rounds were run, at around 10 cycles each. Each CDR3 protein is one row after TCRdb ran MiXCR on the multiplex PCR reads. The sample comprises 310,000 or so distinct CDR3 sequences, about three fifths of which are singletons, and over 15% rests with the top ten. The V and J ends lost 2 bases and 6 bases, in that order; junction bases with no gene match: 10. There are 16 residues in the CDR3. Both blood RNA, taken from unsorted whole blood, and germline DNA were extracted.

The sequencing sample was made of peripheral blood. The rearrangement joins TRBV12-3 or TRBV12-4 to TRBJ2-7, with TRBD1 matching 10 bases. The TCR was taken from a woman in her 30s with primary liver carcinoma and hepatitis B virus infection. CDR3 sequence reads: CASSLSPGTGDSEQYF. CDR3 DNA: TGTGCCAGCAGTTTATCCCCGGGGACAGGGGACAGCGAGCAGTACTTC.